The rows below give T cell receptor beta chains drawn from one sample of a study of T-cell reconstitution after alpha-beta-depleted transplantation in children. One entry per CDR3 protein results from TCRdb running MiXCR on the PCR reads. This sample carries a few hundred thousand distinct CDR3 sequences, around 13% of them seen once, and the ten largest clones take around 6.1%. Sample: PBMCs from the stem cell graft donor, taken from the stem cell graft. The receptors were gathered from a human donor who donated a stem cell graft to a child with combined immunodeficiency. CDR3s include the opening cysteine and the closing phenylalanine or tryptophan. The D gene is left open where the match is weak. Size is omitted from some rows. Given values are once, few, many or a class for expanded clones.

D gene,J gene,V gene,clone size,CDR3 DNA,CDR3 protein
NA,TRBJ1-2,TRBV9,NA,TGTGCCAGCAATGAAGGGGGAACCAACTATGGCTACACCTTC,CASNEGGTNYGYTF
TRBD1,TRBJ1-6,TRBV9,NA,TGTGCCAGCAGCGTGACAGGGGAGGATTCACCCCTCCACTTT,CASSVTGEDSPLHF
TRBD2,TRBJ2-3,TRBV10-3,few,TGTGCCATCAACCCGACTAGCAGGAGCACAGATACGCAGTATTTT,CAINPTSRSTDTQYF
NA,TRBJ1-2,TRBV7-9,few,TGTGCCAGCAGCTTATCAGAGGGGACGTTCCTATCTCGCTACACCTTC,CASSLSEGTFLSRYTF
NA,TRBJ2-7,TRBV7-6,NA,TGTGCCAGCAGCCGACTCGACAGTGCTTTGGACGAGCAGTACTTC,CASSRLDSALDEQYF
NA,TRBJ2-5,TRBV12-3/TRBV12-4,many,TGTGCCAGCAGCTCCCCGGGGGAGACCCAGTACTTC,CASSSPGETQYF
NA,TRBJ1-4,TRBV6-5,NA,TGTGCCAGCAGTTTTTTCCCCACCGGCCGGGAGGAAAAACTGTTTTTT,CASSFFPTGREEKLFF
NA,TRBJ2-7,TRBV18,NA,TGTGCCAGCTCACCAGAAGGTGGGGACCTAACGAGGGAGTACTTC,CASSPEGGDLTREYF
NA,TRBJ2-6,TRBV28,many,TGTGCCAGCAGTCCTACTTTGGGATCTGGGGCCAACGTCCTGACTTTC,CASSPTLGSGANVLTF
TRBD2,TRBJ2-1,TRBV12-3/TRBV12-4,few,TGTGCCAGTAAATTAGGGCTAGCGGGGATATGGGATGAGCAGTTCTTC,CASKLGLAGIWDEQFF
NA,TRBJ1-3,TRBV3-1,few,TGTGCCAGCAGCCAAGGTTCCGGGGCAGGAAACACCATATATTTT,CASSQGSGAGNTIYF
TRBD1,TRBJ2-7,TRBV2,NA,TGTGCCAGCACCATGAGAGGTGCAGGGGGTGTCGAGCAGTACTTC,CASTMRGAGGVEQYF
TRBD1,TRBJ1-4,TRBV7-9,NA,TGTGCCAGCAGCGGGGACAGGGTATTTGAAAAACTGTTTTTT,CASSGDRVFEKLFF
NA,TRBJ2-1,TRBV25-1,few,TGTGCCAGCATAATTACCAATGAGCAGTTCTTC,CASIITNEQFF
NA,TRBJ2-1,TRBV5-1,NA,TGCGCCAGCAGGGAAATATGGGGGGTGGACAATGAGCAGTTCTTC,CASREIWGVDNEQFF
NA,TRBJ2-3,TRBV30,few,TGTGCCTGGAGTACCCTGACTAGAACTAGCACAGATACGCAGTATTTT,CAWSTLTRTSTDTQYF
TRBD2,TRBJ2-5,TRBV25-1,many,TGTGCCAGCAGTGAATGGGCTAGCGGGGAAGAGACCCAGTACTTC,CASSEWASGEETQYF
NA,TRBJ2-3,TRBV9,many,TGTGCCAGCAGCTCATCATTCGATACGCAGTATTTT,CASSSSFDTQYF
NA,TRBJ2-7,TRBV30,few,TGTGCCTGGAGTGTAAGGCACAGGGTAGACCTCTACGAGCAGTACTTC,CAWSVRHRVDLYEQYF
TRBD2,TRBJ2-5,TRBV5-1,few,TGCGCCAGCAGCTTGGAGCGGGATCTAACCAGCCGAGAGACCCAGTACTTC,CASSLERDLTSRETQYF
NA,TRBJ1-5,TRBV28,many,TGTGCCAGCAGTTCCTCCGGGACCCCAGAGGGGCAGCCCCAGCATTTT,CASSSSGTPEGQPQHF
NA,TRBJ2-4,TRBV12-3/TRBV12-4,many,TGTGCCAGCAGTTCTAGCTACCTGGGCATTGGATACTTC,CASSSSYLGIGYF
NA,TRBJ1-2,TRBV6-4,NA,TGTGCCACGAGCGACTCTCGACCCAAGGTCCATGGCTACACCTTC,CATSDSRPKVHGYTF
NA,TRBJ2-4,TRBV4-3,few,TGCGCCAGCAGCCAAGATCAAGGGTTTACTCTAGCCAAAAACATTCAGTACTTC,CASSQDQGFTLAKNIQYF
NA,TRBJ2-3,TRBV12-3/TRBV12-4,few,TGTGCCAGCACCGAGACCCTTCTTGGTACGCAGTATTTT,CASTETLLGTQYF
NA,TRBJ2-1,TRBV20-1,few,TGCAGTGCTGAAGGACAGTTGTACTACAATGAGCAGTTCTTC,CSAEGQLYYNEQFF
NA,TRBJ1-1,TRBV4-3,NA,TGCGCCAGCAGCCATGTCCTCACAAGGGGGACTGAAGCTTTCTTT,CASSHVLTRGTEAFF
TRBD1,TRBJ2-1,TRBV6-1,NA,TGTGCCAGCAACCCGGGACAGGGGATCAATGAGCAGTTCTTC,CASNPGQGINEQFF